This entry features one T cell receptor beta chain sequence. The clone's antigen remains unknown. Per-base qualities were not stored, and no clone one base away is much larger. The trial excluded patients who had a history of autoimmune disease or who were on systemic immunosuppression. Peripheral blood for TCR sequencing was collected from all dose cohorts at baseline, on cycle 4 day 1, and on cycle 7 day 1. Samples were obtained from an open-label, multicenter, first-in-human phase I dose-escalation trial of ivuxolimab. Adults with locally advanced or metastatic melanoma, renal cell, hepatocellular, or head and neck squamous cell carcinoma were enrolled in the trial. Before TCR sequencing, CD4+ T cells and CD8+ T cells from peripheral blood were sorted into separate populations. CDR1 and CDR2 are drawn from the germline V gene: MNHEY, SVGAGI. The CDR3 starts with the cysteine, ends with the phenylalanine, and has 14 residues. The entry retains the CDR3 DNA only, 42 bases that are in frame from base 1. V was cut back by 6 bases and J by 0 bases, leaving a gap of 10 bases between them.

This sample is drawn from a study of OX40 agonist ivuxolimab in advanced cancers. Looking at the study overall: Ivuxolimab, which targeted the costimulatory receptor OX40 (CD134), was an agonistic, fully human IgG2 monoclonal antibody. A male proportion of around 81% and a mean age of 60 years, ranging from roughly 23 to 85, were recorded for the dose-escalation cohort. Peripheral TCRbeta sequencing was intended to test whether TCR sequence diversity was altered and clonal T-cell expansion was caused by ivuxolimab. Intravenous ivuxolimab was administered to patients every 2 weeks at six dose levels: 0.01, 0.1, 0.3, 1.5, 3 and 10 mg/kg. The paper describes the monotherapy dose-escalation part (N of about 57 patients) of the phase I trial of ivuxolimab. Of the roughly 51 patients in dose escalation, about 20 had hepatocellular carcinoma, approximately 15 had melanoma, 9 had renal cell carcinoma and 9 had head and neck cancer. Prior anti-PD-1, anti-PD-L1 or anti-CTLA-4 therapy was permitted, and checkpoint inhibitors had been received by around 40% of dose-escalation patients. Partial responses occurred in three dose-escalation patients, of whom one had hepatocellular carcinoma and two had cutaneous melanoma. On the study overall, not on this receptor specifically: At doses of 0.1 to 3.0 mg/kg, clonal expansion of both CD4+ and CD8+ T cells in blood was seen between baseline and week 6. Partial responders in the 0.1-3.0 mg/kg groups had among the lowest normalized peripheral clonal expansion, especially among CD8+ T cells. Which antigens the clonally expanded peripheral T cells were specific for was not determined. After ivuxolimab, expanded clones were on average more numerous among CD8+ T cells than among CD4+ T cells. Low levels of normalized T-cell clonal expansion were also seen in some patients who did not respond.

To sequence the TCRbeta CDR3 region, genomic DNA was isolated from the sorted cells. TCRbeta CDR3 regions were sequenced using the immunoSEQ Assay. The table comes from immuneACCESS by way of TCRdb, which keeps in-frame sequences with V and J called. Part of the clones is missing from these tables; in studies checked, under half for an unresolved V gene and the rest for unknown reasons. A total of around 74,000 clones appear in this sample, 85% to 95% of them only once. Jointly, the top ten make up 9.5% to 11% of the sample. The rearrangement combines TRBV6-5 with TRBJ2-3; no D gene is confidently identified. The sequence was collected from an adult with an advanced solid tumor such as melanoma, head and neck, liver or kidney cancer. This specimen was CD4+ or CD8+ T cells sorted from blood, taken in a trial of the OX40 agonist ivuxolimab. Here is the DNA: TGTGCCAGCAGCCCCGACACTAGCACAGATACGCAGTATTTT. Its coded protein is CASSPDTSTDTQYF.